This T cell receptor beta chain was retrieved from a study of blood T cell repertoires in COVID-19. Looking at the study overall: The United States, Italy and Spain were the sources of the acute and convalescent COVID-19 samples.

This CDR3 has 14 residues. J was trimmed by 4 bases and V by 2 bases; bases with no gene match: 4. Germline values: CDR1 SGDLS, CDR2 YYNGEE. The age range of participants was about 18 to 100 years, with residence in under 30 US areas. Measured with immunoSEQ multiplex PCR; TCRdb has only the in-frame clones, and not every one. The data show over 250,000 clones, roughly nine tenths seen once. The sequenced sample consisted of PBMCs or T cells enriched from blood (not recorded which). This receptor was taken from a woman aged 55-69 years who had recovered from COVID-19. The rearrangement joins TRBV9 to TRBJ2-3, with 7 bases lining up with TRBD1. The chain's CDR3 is CASSVYRGADTQYF. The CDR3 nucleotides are TGTGCCAGCAGCGTCTACAGGGGTGCAGATACGCAGTATTTT.